This T cell receptor beta chain stems from a study of T-cell memory formation after mild COVID-19. Constant-segment primers served in 5'RACE that generated TCR alpha and TCR beta cDNA libraries bearing sample barcodes and UMIs. TCRdb reanalysed the 5' RACE reads using MiXCR and keeps one entry per CDR3 protein. The data contain roughly 400,000 distinct CDR3 sequences, about 17% of them singletons. This clonotype was seen a few times. Antigen: not known. Study observations and caveats: Day 15 to 85 contractors were CD4/CD8 balanced; later expanders leaned CD4+. Pre-infection memory harbored some responding clones, suggesting cross-reactive memory joined. Clones that contracted clustered mainly in CM and EM if CD4+ and in EMRA if CD8+.

The sequence came from a man younger than 35 who had mild COVID-19 (a few samples of this study predate the infection). Cell type and time point are not known. The sequencing input was PBMCs or a T cell subset sorted from them (not recorded which).

The CDR3 is CASSPKRVGTDTQYF. Here the CDR3 DNA reads TGTGCCAGCAGCCCCAAGCGGGTAGGCACAGATACGCAGTATTTT. The chain has TRBV7-8 and TRBJ2-3, with a possible D match to TRBD2 (6 bases). In germline, CDR1 is SGHVS, CDR2 FQNEAQ. The CDR3 spans 15 residues. V lost 5 bases to trimming and J lost 1 base, with 13 bases between them.